This note documents a single TCR beta chain sequence. Here immunoSEQ multiplex PCR was the method, and the copy in TCRdb shows in-frame clones only, minus some. The top ten clones hold under 2% of a sample with 55,000 to 95,000 clones, roughly four fifths of them seen once. This CDR3 has 16 amino acids. Germline values: CDR1 MNHEY, CDR2 SVGEGT. Trimming took off 6 bases at V and 0 bases at J, with 15 bases between the two ends. The data are from a study of blood T cell repertoires in COVID-19. The overall study: Nucleic acid was either cDNA or gDNA, and it came from T cells, B-cell-depleted T cells, or PBMCs.

Sequencing used peripheral blood. This receptor was identified in a woman in her sixties or seventies with acute or convalescent COVID-19. This sequence joins TRBV6-2 or TRBV6-3 and TRBJ1-5; no clear D. CDR3 nucleotides: TGTGCCAGCAGCCCTTCGGCAGGTTTTAGCAATCAGCCCCAGCATTTT. It encodes CASSPSAGFSNQPQHF.